One sample yielded the 13 T cell receptor beta chains listed below, sequenced in a study of blood T cell repertoires in COVID-19. The protocol was immunoSEQ multiplex PCR, while the TCRdb copy is restricted to in-frame clones and leaves out a portion. The repertoire has about 320,000 clones, about 83% of them found once; the top ten carry about 1.2%. Sequenced: peripheral blood. These receptor sequences come from a woman aged 50 to 65 with acute or convalescent COVID-19.

The chain employs TRBV19 and TRBJ1-6; possible D gene TRBD1, 5 bases. Trimming pared 6 bases from V and 8 bases from J, leaving 23 bases between. Germline-derived CDR1 and CDR2 are LNHDA and SQIVND (reference sequence). This CDR3 comprises 17 residues. CDR3 bases: TGTGCCAGTAGCCCGAACCTTGACAGTTGGGCGCATTCACCCCTCCACTTT. It encodes CASSPNLDSWAHSPLHF. Supplemented by reference TRBV19 and TRBJ1-6, the full variable domain reads DGGITQSPKYLFRKEGQNVTLSCEQNLNHDAMYWYRQDPGQGLRLIYYSQIVNDFQKGDIAEGYSVSREKKESFPLTVTSAQKNPTAFYLCASSPNLDSWAHSPLHFGNGTRLTVT.

This sequence joins TRBV6-1 and TRBJ1-4, with 7 bases identical to TRBD1. Per the germline V gene, CDR1 is MNHNS and CDR2 is SASEGT. V trimming: 0 bases; J trimming: 7 bases; junction bases outside the gene matches: 5. The length of the CDR3 is 15 residues. The CDR3 sequence is CASSEAPQGFEKLFF. CDR3 nucleotides: TGTGCCAGCAGTGAAGCTCCACAGGGGTTTGAAAAACTGTTTTTT.

V and J are TRBV3-1 (or the pseudogene TRBV3-2) and TRBJ2-7; the match to TRBD1 covers 9 bases. CDR1 is LGHDT and CDR2 is YNNKEL in the germline V gene (reference sequence). The CDR3 has 15 amino acids. V lost 4 bases and J lost 6; bases outside the gene matches: 10. The CDR3 region is CASSPRDRAHSEQYF. The DNA for the CDR3 is TGTGCCAGCAGCCCCCGGGACAGGGCCCATTCCGAGCAGTACTTC.

As DNA, the CDR3 is TGTGCTAGTGGTTCGACCCTAGCGGACTCCTACAATGAGCAGTTCTTC. Amino acid sequence: CASGSTLADSYNEQFF. This chain joins TRBV12-5 and TRBJ2-1, with TRBD2 matching 7 bases. This CDR3 is 16 amino acids long. Germline CDR1 LGHNT, CDR2 FRNRAP. The V gene end was trimmed by 4 bases and the J gene end by 0 bases; junction bases not matched to a gene: 6.

V usage is TRBV5-5 and J usage is TRBJ1-2, with D perhaps matching TRBD1 (5 bases). V lost 0 bases and J lost 4, with 16 bases in between. Germline values: CDR1 SGHKS, CDR2 YYEKEE (reference sequence). The CDR3 sequence is 16 residues long. The CDR3 sequence: CASSLDAGSGGYGYTF. The CDR3 region has the DNA TGTGCCAGCAGCTTGGATGCCGGGTCCGGGGGCTATGGCTACACCTTC.

This clone was seen just once. The chain joins TRBV2 to TRBJ2-3; 7 nucleotides align to TRBD2. The V gene end was trimmed by 5 bases and the J gene end by 5 bases; junction bases not matched to a gene: 13. This CDR3 has 16 residues. The germline V gene encodes CDR1 SNHLY and CDR2 FYNNEI. CDR3 coding DNA: TGTGCCAGCAGTTCCTCTCGGGCGGGAGCTTTAGATACGCAGTATTTT. Encoded protein: CASSSSRAGALDTQYF. The whole variable domain, filled in from reference TRBV2 and TRBJ2-3, reads EPEVTQTPSHQVTQMGQEVILRCVPISNHLYFYWYRQILGQKVEFLVSFYNNEISEKSEIFDDQFSVERPDGSNFTLKIRSTKLEDSAMYFCASSSSRAGALDTQYFGPGTRLTVL.

V usage is TRBV2 and J usage is TRBJ2-3; possibly TRBD1 for D (5 bases). Looked up from germline, CDR1 is SNHLY and CDR2 is FYNNEI. The CDR3 covers 14 residues. The ends were cut back, 7 bases at V and 2 bases at J, with 13 bases in the middle. CDR3 DNA: TGTGCCAGCATGCGCAGGGTCCCCACAGATACGCAGTATTTT. This encodes CASMRRVPTDTQYF.

V gene TRBV2 combines with J gene TRBJ2-4, with a weak D call TRBD2 (5 bases). The germline V gene encodes CDR1 SNHLY and CDR2 FYNNEI. The CDR3 spans 14 residues. V lost 0 bases, J lost 7 bases, and 10 bases lay in between. The CDR3 spells CASSEAPSRNIQYF. Here the CDR3 DNA reads TGTGCCAGCAGTGAAGCGCCTAGCAGGAACATTCAGTACTTC.

The chain carries TRBV3-1 (or the pseudogene TRBV3-2) and TRBJ2-5; 10 bases fit TRBD2. The V segment lost 0 bases and the J segment 8 bases; nucleotides outside the gene matches: 12. Germline V lookup: CDR1 LGHDT, CDR2 YNNKEL (reference sequence). The CDR3 extends over 17 amino acids. CDR3 loop: CASSQDSLAGVRPTQYF. CDR3 coding DNA: TGTGCCAGCAGCCAAGATTCGCTAGCGGGGGTTCGCCCAACCCAGTACTTC.

With regard to this clone: Other DNA sequences in the same sample also yield this CDR3. This chain joins TRBV18 and TRBJ1-2; D might be TRBD1 (5 bases). CDR3 length equals 13 residues. V was pared by 3 bases and J by 7 bases, with 12 bases between. CDR1 and CDR2 (germline): KGHSH, LQKENI. CDR3: CASSPGQGGGYTF. The CDR3 DNA follows: TGTGCCAGCTCACCGGGCCAGGGTGGTGGCTACACCTTC. The entire variable domain, with the rest obtained from reference TRBV18 and TRBJ1-2, is as follows: NAGVMQNPRHLVRRRGQEARLRCSPMKGHSHVYWYRQLPEEGLKFMVYLQKENIIDESGMPKERFSAEFPKEGPSILRIQQVVRGDSAAYFCASSPGQGGGYTFGSGTRLTVV.

The CDR3 DNA is TGTGCCAGCAGCCAAGACGGGGACAGGGTAGGCTACACCTTC. It encodes CASSQDGDRVGYTF. The chain has TRBV3-1 (or the pseudogene TRBV3-2) and TRBJ1-2, with 9 bases aligning to TRBD1. This CDR3 region has 14 residues. V was clipped by 0 bases and J by 8 bases; unmatched bases: 4. Germline loops: CDR1 LGHDT, CDR2 YNNKEL (reference sequence).

CDR3 amino acids: CASLGQGTYGYTF. The CDR3 DNA follows: TGTGCCAGCCTCGGACAGGGAACCTATGGCTACACCTTC. This sequence joins TRBV2 and TRBJ1-2; 8 positions match TRBD1. The CDR3 has 13 amino acids. The germline CDR1 and CDR2 sequences are SNHLY and FYNNEI. J was trimmed by 4 bases and V by 8 bases; bases with no gene match: 6.

A few counts support this clone. V gene TRBV30 combines with J gene TRBJ2-7; a weak D match, TRBD2 (6 bases). The CDR3 has 15 residues. V lost 3 bases and J lost 4, with 19 bases in between. Germline V gene lookup returns CDR1 GTSNPN and CDR2 SVGIG (reference sequence). Written as DNA, the CDR3 is TGTGCCTGGAGCCCCGGGACCCCGGCGGGGTACGAGCAGTACTTC. This encodes CAWSPGTPAGYEQYF.